The 18 T cell receptor beta chains below were found in one sample sequenced in a study of identifying expanded T cells in peripheral blood (dated by TCRdb to between 2018 and 2020). The library was generated by the immunoSEQ multiplex PCR assay. TCRdb re-hosts the immuneACCESS table, in-frame sequences only. Its copies lack some clones; in the studies checked, an unresolved V gene accounts for under half of them, and the cause for the rest is not known. This sample has about 58,000 clones in its table, and approximately 89% of those were observed once. The top ten clonotypes cover 3% to 4.5% of the sample. The source material was blood. The origin of the receptors is a person aged 18-70 years in good health.

V is TRBV5-1 and J is TRBJ2-7, with TRBD1 as a possible D gene (6 bases). The V and J ends lost 3 bases and 2 bases respectively, with 15 bases between them. This CDR3 spans 15 amino acids. Germline lookup yields CDR1 SGHRS and CDR2 YFSETQ. The CDR3 nucleotides read TGCGCCAGCAGCTCAATTGCAGGGGCCCCCTACGAGCAGTACTTC. As protein: CASSSIAGAPYEQYF. Full variable domain (outside the CDR3, taken from reference TRBV5-1 and TRBJ2-7): KAGVTQTPRYLIKTRGQQVTLSCSPISGHRSVSWYQQTPGQGLQFLFEYFSETQRNKGNFPGRFSGRQFSNSRSEMNVSTLELGDSALYLCASSSIAGAPYEQYFGPGTRLTVT.

The rearrangement uses TRBV7-9 and TRBJ1-3; D might be TRBD1 (6 bases). The CDR3 runs to 14 residues. V lost 5 bases and J lost 1, with 9 bases in between. CDR1 and CDR2 (germline): SEHNR, FQNEAQ (reference sequence). CDR3 in DNA: TGTGCCAGCAGCAATGGACAGTCTGGAAACACCATATATTTT. Encoded protein: CASSNGQSGNTIYF.

This chain connects TRBV6-1 to TRBJ2-2, with TRBD1 as a possible D gene (5 bases). The CDR3 is made up of 14 amino acids. The V gene lost 4 bases and the J gene lost 5 bases, with 11 bases spanning the gap. Germline values: CDR1 MNHNS, CDR2 SASEGT. DNA of the CDR3: TGTGCCAGCAGTGCCAGACAGTTGACCGGGGAGCTGTTTTTT. Residues: CASSARQLTGELFF.

This clone appeared once. The V call is TRBV14, the J call TRBJ2-5; a possible D gene is TRBD2 (5 bases). Germline V gives CDR1 SGHDN, CDR2 FVKESK. V lost 4 bases to trimming and J lost 4 bases, with 10 bases between them. The CDR3 is made up of 13 amino acids. Written as DNA, the CDR3 is TGTGCCAGCAGCCCTATCCGGGGAGAGACCCAGTACTTC. This sequence encodes CASSPIRGETQYF.

The chain combines TRBV4-3 with TRBJ2-6; no reliable D call. There are 13 residues in the CDR3. Germline assignment: CDR1 LGHNA and CDR2 YSLEER. Trimming pared 2 bases from V and 4 bases from J, leaving 3 bases between. In DNA, the CDR3 is TGCGCCAGCAGCCAACCGGGGGCCAACGTCCTGACTTTC. It specifies CASSQPGANVLTF.

The gene calls are TRBV7-2 and TRBJ1-2, with TRBD1 matching 8 bases. The CDR3 has 15 amino acids. Germline assignment: CDR1 SGHTA and CDR2 FQGNSA. V lost 1 base and J lost 10; bases outside the gene matches: 11. CDR3 loop: CASSLVGQGAMHYTF. CDR3 coding DNA: TGTGCCAGCAGCTTAGTAGGGCAGGGGGCAATGCACTACACCTTC.

V is TRBV9 and J is TRBJ2-3; D remains ambiguous. The germline V and J ends were trimmed by 1 base and 6 bases, with 9 bases remaining between them. The CDR3 sequence is 13 residues long. Germline CDR1 SGDLS, CDR2 YYNGEE. In nucleotides, the CDR3 is TGTGCCAGCAGCGTAAGCTGGCGTGATACGCAGTATTTT. Translating gives CASSVSWRDTQYF.

This chain links TRBV9 with TRBJ2-3; D ambiguous. This CDR3 has 12 residues. The ends were cut back, 1 base at V and 6 bases at J, with 6 bases in the middle. Germline-derived CDR1 and CDR2 are SGDLS and YYNGEE. CDR3: CASSVLGDTQYF. In DNA form, the CDR3 reads TGTGCCAGCAGCGTACTCGGGGATACGCAGTATTTT.

This chain links TRBV15 with TRBJ2-1, with D hard to call. Germline loops: CDR1 LNHNV, CDR2 YYDKDF (reference sequence). V dropped 4 bases and J dropped 2 bases, with 15 bases sitting between them. The CDR3 consists of 16 residues. The CDR3 DNA reads as TGTGCCACCAGCATTCCCGACCGATATCCCTACAATGAGCAGTTCTTC. This sequence encodes CATSIPDRYPYNEQFF.

This chain connects TRBV7-9 to TRBJ2-7; D may be TRBD1 (5 bases). The CDR3 sequence is 17 residues long. Trimming cost V 1 base and J 5 bases, with 21 bases left between them. Germline V lookup: CDR1 SEHNR, CDR2 FQNEAQ (reference sequence). The CDR3 sequence: CASSLVPDRQGVDEQYF. CDR3 nucleotides: TGTGCCAGCAGCTTAGTACCCGATCGGCAGGGTGTGGACGAGCAGTACTTC.

The chain uses TRBV5-6 and TRBJ2-5; D ambiguous. The ends were cut back, 4 bases at V and 4 bases at J, with 17 bases in the middle. This CDR3 comprises 15 residues. Germline V gene data show CDR1 as SGHDT and CDR2 as YYEEEE. The CDR3 region is CASSLFLGKRETQYF. The CDR3, as DNA: TGTGCCAGCAGCCTTTTCCTCGGAAAGAGAGAGACCCAGTACTTC.

This chain connects TRBV6-5 to TRBJ1-5; tentatively, D is TRBD1 (5 bases). The V end was cut by 4 bases, the J end by 4 bases, with 11 bases between. Germline CDR1 and CDR2: MNHEY and SVGAGI. This CDR3 contains 14 residues. The CDR3, as DNA: TGTGCCAGCAGTTTCCGGGGCGAAAATCAGCCCCAGCATTTT. It specifies CASSFRGENQPQHF.

Regarding this clone: This CDR3 is also generated by other DNA sequences in the sample. The chain is built from TRBV6-6 and TRBJ2-7; weak D call: TRBD2 (6 bases). The CDR3 has 12 residues. Germline CDR1 reads MNHNY; CDR2 reads SVGAGI (reference sequence). Trimming pared 8 bases from V and 3 bases from J, leaving 11 bases between. In nucleotides, the CDR3 is TGTGCCAGCTCAGAGGAGGGCTACGAGCAGTACTTC. Translation: CASSEEGYEQYF.

The chain carries TRBV5-1 and TRBJ2-1; D gene unclear. Trimming removed 4 bases from V and 12 bases from J, with 14 bases in between. The length of the CDR3 is 12 residues. Germline V lookup: CDR1 SGHRS, CDR2 YFSETQ. The CDR3 DNA reads TGCGCCAGCAGCACACGTGGGGTAGCGCAGTTCTTC. This encodes CASSTRGVAQFF.

V usage is TRBV11-2 and J usage is TRBJ2-5, with TRBD1 matching 7 bases. Germline-derived CDR1 and CDR2 are SGHAT and FQNNGV. V was pared by 5 bases and J by 2 bases, with 8 bases of the junction left unmatched. This CDR3 has 15 residues. This chain's CDR3 is CASSPSWTGQETQYF. DNA of the CDR3: TGTGCCAGCAGCCCGAGCTGGACAGGACAAGAGACCCAGTACTTC.

This rearrangement joins TRBV11-2 to TRBJ1-1; possible D gene TRBD1, 6 bases. The V end lost 7 bases, the J end lost 1 base, and 16 bases lay between the germline ends. CDR1 is SGHAT, CDR2 FQNNGV, per germline. The CDR3 is 15 residues long. CDR3 sequence: CASNHAGAQNTEAFF. The CDR3 DNA reads TGTGCCAGCAACCATGCGGGGGCACAGAACACTGAAGCTTTCTTT.

This chain joins TRBV13 and TRBJ2-1; TRBD1 matches 9 bases. The length of the CDR3 is 16 residues. Trimming cost V 3 bases and J 2 bases; bases outside gene matches: 5. The germline CDR1 and CDR2 sequences are PRHDT and FYEKMQ (reference sequence). The DNA for the CDR3 is TGTGCCAGCAGCTTTCGGACAGGGGTTCCCTACAATGAGCAGTTCTTC. Its protein is CASSFRTGVPYNEQFF.

This clone was detected only a few times. CDR3 sequence reads: CASRYGDSEEKLFF. CDR3 DNA sequence: TGTGCCAGCAGATACGGGGACAGCGAGGAAAAACTGTTTTTT. The chain joins TRBV7-2 to TRBJ1-4, with 7 bases fitting TRBD1. The CDR3 has 14 amino acids. Germline V lookup: CDR1 SGHTA, CDR2 FQGNSA. Trimming removed 6 bases from V and 8 bases from J; junction bases left unmatched: 9.